The rows below give T cell receptor beta chains drawn from one sample of a study of post-analysis software for immune sequencing data. One entry per CDR3 protein results from TCRdb running MiXCR on the PCR reads. The repertoire holds 400,000 to 500,000 distinct CDR3 sequences, with about 39% as singletons. The material sequenced was blood. The receptor source for this set is a girl aged 2 to 9 with multiple sclerosis. Both conserved end residues are part of each CDR3. Each record gives: CDR3 protein, CDR3 DNA, clone size, D gene, V gene, J gene. A D gene is named only where the DNA matches it firmly. Some rows mark clone size as missing; the rest say once, few, many or name a class of expanded clone.

CASSSQGFGNYGYTF,TGTGCCAGCAGCTCACAGGGTTTCGGGAACTATGGCTACACCTTC,.,.,TRBV7-9,TRBJ1-2
CASSPGTSGRFGTDTQYF,TGCGCCAGCAGTCCAGGGACTAGCGGGAGGTTCGGCACAGATACGCAGTATTTT,few,TRBD2,TRBV4-3,TRBJ2-3
CASLIQDRDTEAFF,TGTGCCAGCCTCATCCAAGACAGGGACACTGAAGCTTTCTTT,.,TRBD1,TRBV7-9,TRBJ1-1
CAIQSVAGSYNEQFF,TGTGCCATCCAGTCAGTAGCCGGCTCCTACAATGAGCAGTTCTTC,.,.,TRBV10-3,TRBJ2-1
CSAPSKGVNEQFF,TGCAGCGCCCCTAGTAAAGGTGTCAATGAGCAGTTCTTC,.,.,TRBV29-1,TRBJ2-1
CASSRRTSAFRDQPQHF,TGTGCCAGCAGCCGTAGGACATCGGCTTTCAGGGATCAGCCCCAGCATTTT,.,.,TRBV7-2,TRBJ1-5
CASSQAGTGSSPLHF,TGTGCCAGCAGCCAAGCCGGGACAGGGTCTTCACCCCTCCACTTT,.,TRBD1,TRBV3-1,TRBJ1-6
CASSFYYRGDEQFF,TGTGCCAGCAGTTTTTACTACCGGGGCGATGAGCAGTTCTTC,few,.,TRBV12-3/TRBV12-4,TRBJ2-1
CASSLSTSGTYNEQFF,TGTGCCAGCAGTTTATCGACTAGCGGAACCTACAATGAGCAGTTCTTC,few,TRBD2,TRBV27,TRBJ2-1
CASSSLAGGPGNEQFF,TGTGCCAGCAGTTCTCTAGCGGGAGGGCCGGGAAATGAGCAGTTCTTC,few,TRBD2,TRBV12-3/TRBV12-4,TRBJ2-1
CASSRHFQGASYEQYF,TGCGCCAGCAGTCGTCATTTCCAGGGGGCCTCCTACGAGCAGTACTTC,.,TRBD1,TRBV5-1,TRBJ2-7
CASSLNPGWSRETQYF,TGTGCCAGCAGCTTGAATCCAGGGTGGAGTCGAGAGACCCAGTACTTC,.,.,TRBV5-5,TRBJ2-5
CSVAGLETQYF,TGCAGCGTCGCGGGACTGGAGACCCAGTACTTC,few,.,TRBV29-1,TRBJ2-5
CSASGGGTSGQLFPYNEQFF,TGCAGTGCTAGTGGGGGAGGGACTAGCGGACAACTTTTCCCCTACAATGAGCAGTTCTTC,few,TRBD2,TRBV20-1,TRBJ2-1
CSARELSGYTF,TGCAGTGCTAGAGAGCTTTCGGGCTACACCTTC,.,.,TRBV20-1,TRBJ1-2
CASSLGGYSSYEQYF,TGTGCCAGCAGCTTAGGAGGGTATAGCTCCTACGAGCAGTACTTC,.,.,TRBV7-6,TRBJ2-7
CATTGVYYEQYF,TGTGCCACCACGGGGGTGTACTACGAGCAGTACTTC,.,.,TRBV25-1,TRBJ2-7
CASSSPTEAFF,TGTGCCAGCTCCAGTCCCACTGAAGCTTTCTTT,.,.,TRBV28,TRBJ1-1
CASSLTTGSLNQPLHF,TGTGCCAGCAGCCTCACGACAGGAAGCCTCAATCAGCCCCTGCATTTT,.,.,TRBV6-6,TRBJ1-5
CASISRTDLVGVYNEQFF,TGTGCCAGCATCTCCCGGACGGATTTAGTAGGGGTCTACAATGAGCAGTTCTTC,.,.,TRBV6-1,TRBJ2-1
CASSSGDSIYEQYF,TGTGCCAGCAGTTCCGGGGACAGCATCTACGAGCAGTACTTC,few,TRBD1,TRBV27,TRBJ2-7
CSVEWDTYLNTEAFF,TGCAGCGTTGAATGGGACACTTACCTGAACACTGAAGCTTTCTTT,.,.,TRBV29-1,TRBJ1-1
CASSPPLLTRRDEQYF,TGTGCCAGCTCACCACCCCTATTGACTAGAAGAGACGAGCAGTACTTC,few,.,TRBV18,TRBJ2-7
CASSNTGLYGYTF,TGTGCCAGCAGTAACACAGGGCTCTATGGCTACACCTTC,.,.,TRBV6-1,TRBJ1-2
CASSLTAGSYEQYF,TGTGCCAGCAGTTTAACGGCGGGATCCTACGAGCAGTACTTC,.,.,TRBV27,TRBJ2-7
CASSPFSGNNEQFF,TGCGCCAGCAGCCCTTTTAGCGGAAACAATGAGCAGTTCTTC,few,.,TRBV4-3,TRBJ2-1
CASSLLHPYEQYF,TGCGCCAGCAGCTTGTTACACCCCTACGAGCAGTACTTC,.,.,TRBV5-1,TRBJ2-7
CASSLHDSRTDTQYF,TGTGCCAGCAGCCTCCACGACAGTCGCACAGATACGCAGTATTTT,.,.,TRBV7-9,TRBJ2-3
CASSRPGTSGGATYNEQFF,TGTGCCAGCAGCCGTCCCGGGACTAGCGGGGGGGCAACCTACAATGAGCAGTTCTTC,.,TRBD2,TRBV11-2,TRBJ2-1
CATSRDLTVTDTQYF,TGTGCCACCAGCAGAGATTTGACAGTAACAGATACGCAGTATTTT,few,.,TRBV15,TRBJ2-3
CSAKITTRGNQPQHF,TGCAGTGCTAAAATAACTACTAGGGGAAATCAGCCCCAGCATTTT,.,.,TRBV20-1,TRBJ1-5
CASRAEISNQPQHF,TGTGCCAGCAGGGCGGAGATCAGCAATCAGCCCCAGCATTTT,once,.,TRBV28,TRBJ1-5
CASSLGVRVGETQYF,TGTGCCAGCAGCTTAGGAGTCAGGGTCGGGGAGACCCAGTACTTC,few,.,TRBV7-2,TRBJ2-5
CASSSGPPGNEQFF,TGTGCCAGCAGCTCGGGACCCCCCGGGAATGAGCAGTTCTTC,few,.,TRBV7-2,TRBJ2-1
CATSRGREKLFF,TGTGCCACCAGCAGAGGAAGAGAAAAACTGTTTTTT,.,.,TRBV15,TRBJ1-4
CASSQAGRDRGQGTQYF,TGCGCCAGCAGCCAAGCAGGCCGGGACAGGGGGCAGGGGACCCAGTACTTC,.,TRBD1,TRBV4-1,TRBJ2-5
CASSQPTGWGETQYF,TGCGCCAGCAGCCAACCTACAGGGTGGGGAGAGACCCAGTACTTC,few,.,TRBV4-1,TRBJ2-5
CSVKDPRRGEYGYTF,TGCAGCGTTAAAGATCCACGGCGGGGGGAATATGGCTACACCTTC,once,.,TRBV29-1,TRBJ1-2
CASMEDLSYNEQFF,TGTGCCAGCATGGAGGACCTCTCGTACAATGAGCAGTTCTTC,.,.,TRBV28,TRBJ2-1
CASSFGQGRGQYF,TGTGCCAGCAGTTTCGGACAGGGAAGGGGGCAGTACTTC,.,TRBD1,TRBV27,TRBJ2-7
CASSSTGGDSYEQYF,TGTGCCAGCAGTTCTACAGGGGGTGACTCCTACGAGCAGTACTTC,.,TRBD1,TRBV6-5,TRBJ2-7
CASSQDARVQETQYF,TGCGCCAGCAGCCAAGATGCACGGGTTCAAGAGACCCAGTACTTC,.,.,TRBV4-3,TRBJ2-5
CASSLRTSGVPGQYF,TGTGCCAGCAGCTTACGGACTAGCGGGGTCCCCGGGCAGTACTTC,few,TRBD2,TRBV7-6,TRBJ2-7
CASNPLRGQLYEQYF,TGTGCCAGCAACCCATTGCGGGGACAGCTCTACGAGCAGTACTTC,few,.,TRBV28,TRBJ2-7
CASSRLAGIYEQYF,TGTGCCAGCAGTCGACTAGCGGGGATCTACGAGCAGTACTTC,few,TRBD2,TRBV7-2,TRBJ2-7
CASSYTDRDPYNEQFF,TGTGCCAGCAGTTACACGGACAGGGACCCCTACAATGAGCAGTTCTTC,.,TRBD1,TRBV6-5,TRBJ2-1
CASSSVYQGAENSPLHF,TGTGCCAGCAGTTCGGTATATCAGGGGGCGGAGAATTCACCCCTCCACTTT,.,TRBD1,TRBV12-3/TRBV12-4,TRBJ1-6
CSVELRTRPNIQYF,TGCAGCGTTGAGTTAAGGACAAGACCGAACATTCAGTACTTC,.,.,TRBV29-1,TRBJ2-4
CASSLASGRSDGYTF,TGTGCCAGCAGCTTGGCCTCCGGACGGTCTGATGGCTACACCTTC,few,.,TRBV5-6,TRBJ1-2
CASSVRGRTNTFYGYTF,TGTGCCAGCAGCGTTCGCGGCCGGACAAATACTTTCTATGGCTACACCTTC,.,.,TRBV9,TRBJ1-2
CASSPGGMETQYF,TGCGCCAGCAGCCCCGGGGGAATGGAGACCCAGTACTTC,few,.,TRBV5-1,TRBJ2-5
CSVERDGYNEQFF,TGCAGCGTTGAACGGGACGGATACAATGAGCAGTTCTTC,.,.,TRBV29-1,TRBJ2-1
CASSQEHEQFF,TGTGCCAGCAGCCAAGAGCATGAGCAGTTCTTC,few,.,TRBV13,TRBJ2-1
CASSYGQLSYEQYF,TGTGCCAGCAGTTACGGCCAGCTCTCCTACGAGCAGTACTTC,.,.,TRBV6-5,TRBJ2-7
CASSLGTGASYEQYF,TGTGCTAGCAGCTTAGGTACTGGGGCCTCCTACGAGCAGTACTTC,few,.,TRBV7-7,TRBJ2-7